The sequence of this T cell receptor (beta chain) was determined in a study of shared clonotypes between healthy human individuals. Study information: The people who gave samples were a couple of women and three men aged 18 to 49. Each donor's CD4 naive and CD4 memory cells filled three plates apiece, CD8 naive two, and CD8 memory one.

Naive-designated CD8 cells lacked CD45RO, were positively enriched for CCR7, and omitted terminally differentiated effector memory CD45RA+ cells. The V gene end was trimmed by 5 bases and the J gene end by 6 bases; junction bases not matched to a gene: 7. The CDR3 extends over 16 amino acids. Germline V lookup: CDR1 SGHAT, CDR2 FQNNGV. The table came from immunoSEQ multiplex PCR; TCRdb's copy has only in-frame clones and leaves some out. The sample lists about 2.1 million clones, about 92% occurring once. The rearrangement links TRBV11-2 to TRBJ2-1; TRBD2 agrees at 13 bases. This receptor was taken from a man between 18 and 29 years old in good health. Some clones in this sample may be carry-over from other donors' samples. Specimen: naive CD8+ T cells from PBMCs. CDR3 amino acids: CASSPRTSGSVNEQFF. CDR3 nucleotides: TGTGCCAGCAGCCCCCGGACTAGCGGGAGTGTCAATGAGCAGTTCTTC. Full variable domain (missing parts from reference TRBV11-2 and TRBJ2-1): EAGVAQSPRYKIIEKRQSVAFWCNPISGHATLYWYQQILGQGPKLLIQFQNNGVVDDSQLPKDRFSAERLKGVDSTLKIQPAKLEDSAVYLCASSPRTSGSVNEQFFGPGTRLTVL.